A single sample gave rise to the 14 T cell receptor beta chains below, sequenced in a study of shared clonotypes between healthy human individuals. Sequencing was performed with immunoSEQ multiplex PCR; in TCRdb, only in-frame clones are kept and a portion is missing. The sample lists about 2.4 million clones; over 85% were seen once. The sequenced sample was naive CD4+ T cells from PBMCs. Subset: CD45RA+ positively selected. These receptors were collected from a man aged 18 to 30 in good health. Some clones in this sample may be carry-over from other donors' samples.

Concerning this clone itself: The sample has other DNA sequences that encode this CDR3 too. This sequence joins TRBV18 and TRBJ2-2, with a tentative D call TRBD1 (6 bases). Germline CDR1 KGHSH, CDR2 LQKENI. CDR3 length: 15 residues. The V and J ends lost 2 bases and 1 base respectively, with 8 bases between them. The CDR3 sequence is CASSPNRENTGELFF. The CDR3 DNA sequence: TGTGCCAGCTCACCAAACAGGGAGAACACCGGGGAGCTGTTTTTT.

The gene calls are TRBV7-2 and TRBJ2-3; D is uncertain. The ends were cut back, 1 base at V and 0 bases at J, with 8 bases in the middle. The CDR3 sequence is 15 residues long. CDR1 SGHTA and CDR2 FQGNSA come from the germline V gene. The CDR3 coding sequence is TGTGCCAGCAGCTTAGAGAGGATGAGCACAGATACGCAGTATTTT. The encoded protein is CASSLERMSTDTQYF. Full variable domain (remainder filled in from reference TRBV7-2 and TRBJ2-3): GAGVSQSPSNKVTEKGKDVELRCDPISGHTALYWYRQSLGQGLEFLIYFQGNSAPDKSGLPSDRFSAERTGGSVSTLTIQRTQQEDSAVYLCASSLERMSTDTQYFGPGTRLTVL.

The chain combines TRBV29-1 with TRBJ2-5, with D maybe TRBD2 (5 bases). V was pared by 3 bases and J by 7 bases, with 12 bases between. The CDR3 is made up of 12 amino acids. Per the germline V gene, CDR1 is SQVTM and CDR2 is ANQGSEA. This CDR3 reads CSVEVSVGTQYF. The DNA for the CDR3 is TGCAGCGTTGAGGTTAGCGTTGGGACCCAGTACTTC.

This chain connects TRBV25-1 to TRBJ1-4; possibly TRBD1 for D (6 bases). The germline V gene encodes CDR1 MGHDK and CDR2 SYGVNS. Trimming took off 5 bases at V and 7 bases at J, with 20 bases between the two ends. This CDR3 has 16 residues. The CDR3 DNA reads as TGTGCCAGCAGTCCTACTACTGGGGGGGCGCGTGAAAAACTGTTTTTT. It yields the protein CASSPTTGGAREKLFF.

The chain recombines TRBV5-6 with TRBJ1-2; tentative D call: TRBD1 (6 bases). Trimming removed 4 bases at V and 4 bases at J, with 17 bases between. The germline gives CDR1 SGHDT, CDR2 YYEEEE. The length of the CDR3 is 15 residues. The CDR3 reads CASSLYGGGVYGYTF. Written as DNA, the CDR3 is TGTGCCAGCAGCCTTTATGGGGGCGGTGTCTATGGCTACACCTTC.

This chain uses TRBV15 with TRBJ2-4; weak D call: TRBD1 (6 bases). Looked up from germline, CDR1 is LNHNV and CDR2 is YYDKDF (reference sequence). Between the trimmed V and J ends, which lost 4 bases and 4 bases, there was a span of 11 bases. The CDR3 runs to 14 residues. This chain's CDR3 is CATSKGQPKNIQYF. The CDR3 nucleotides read TGTGCCACCAGCAAAGGACAGCCAAAAAACATTCAGTACTTC.

CDR3 sequence reads: CASVIHSQRSTDTQYF. CDR3 bases: TGTGCCAGCGTAATACATTCCCAGAGAAGCACAGATACGCAGTATTTT. This chain links TRBV9 with TRBJ2-3; unclear D gene. Germline lookup yields CDR1 SGDLS and CDR2 YYNGEE. V lost 7 bases and J 0 bases, leaving 18 bases between the germline ends. The CDR3 length is 16 residues.

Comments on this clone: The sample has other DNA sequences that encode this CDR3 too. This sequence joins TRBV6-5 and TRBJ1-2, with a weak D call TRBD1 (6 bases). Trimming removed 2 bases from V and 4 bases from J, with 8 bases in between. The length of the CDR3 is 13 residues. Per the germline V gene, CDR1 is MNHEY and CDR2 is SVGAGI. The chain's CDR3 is CASSYGGRYGYTF. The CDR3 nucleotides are TGTGCCAGCAGTTACGGGGGCCGCTATGGCTACACCTTC.

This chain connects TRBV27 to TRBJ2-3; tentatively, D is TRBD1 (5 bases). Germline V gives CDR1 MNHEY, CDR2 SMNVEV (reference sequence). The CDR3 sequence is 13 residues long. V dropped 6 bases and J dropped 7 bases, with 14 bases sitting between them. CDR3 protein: CASSPRGYYTQYF. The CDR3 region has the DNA TGTGCCAGCAGCCCTAGGGGCTATTATACGCAGTATTTT.

CDR3 protein: CASSQGAGATYEQYF. The CDR3 coding sequence is TGCGCCAGCAGCCAAGGAGCGGGAGCTACCTACGAGCAGTACTTC. The rearrangement uses TRBV4-1 and TRBJ2-7, with TRBD2 matching over 8 bases. Germline CDR1 is MGHRA and CDR2 is YSYEKL. This CDR3 comprises 15 residues. The junction had 4 bases not matched to a gene; V was cut back by 1 base and J by 2 bases.

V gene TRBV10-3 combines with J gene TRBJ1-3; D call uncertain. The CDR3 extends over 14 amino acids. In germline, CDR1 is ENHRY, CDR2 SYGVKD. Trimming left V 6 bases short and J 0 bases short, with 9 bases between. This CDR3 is CAISPQSSGNTIYF. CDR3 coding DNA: TGTGCCATCAGCCCACAGAGCTCTGGAAACACCATATATTTT.

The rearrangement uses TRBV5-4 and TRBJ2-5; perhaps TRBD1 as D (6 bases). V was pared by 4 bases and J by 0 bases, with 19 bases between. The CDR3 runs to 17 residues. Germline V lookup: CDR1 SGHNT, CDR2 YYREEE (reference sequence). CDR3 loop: CASSGGIQGPNQETQYF. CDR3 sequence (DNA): TGTGCCAGCAGCGGAGGTATACAGGGCCCCAACCAAGAGACCCAGTACTTC.

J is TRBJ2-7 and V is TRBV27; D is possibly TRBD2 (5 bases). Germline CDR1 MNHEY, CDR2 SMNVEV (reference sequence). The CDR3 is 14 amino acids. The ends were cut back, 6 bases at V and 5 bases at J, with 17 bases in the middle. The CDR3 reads CASRWSGVGNEQYF. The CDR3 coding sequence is TGTGCCAGCAGATGGTCTGGGGTCGGGAACGAGCAGTACTTC.

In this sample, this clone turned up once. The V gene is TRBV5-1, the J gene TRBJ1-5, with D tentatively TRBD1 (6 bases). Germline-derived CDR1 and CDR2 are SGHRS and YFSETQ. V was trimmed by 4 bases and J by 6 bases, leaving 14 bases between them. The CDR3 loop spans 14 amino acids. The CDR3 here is CASSQGGRSQPQHF. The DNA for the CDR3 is TGCGCCAGCAGCCAAGGGGGTCGGAGTCAGCCCCAGCATTTT. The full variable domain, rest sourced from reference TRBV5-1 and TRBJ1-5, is KAGVTQTPRYLIKTRGQQVTLSCSPISGHRSVSWYQQTPGQGLQFLFEYFSETQRNKGNFPGRFSGRQFSNSRSEMNVSTLELGDSALYLCASSQGGRSQPQHFGDGTRLSIL.